The sequence of this T cell receptor (beta chain) was determined in a study of blood T cell repertoires in COVID-19. Germline V gene sequence: CDR1 KGHDR, CDR2 SFDVKD. The V end lost 10 bases, the J end lost 2 bases, and 10 bases lay between the germline ends. This CDR3 contains 13 residues. Sequencing was performed with immunoSEQ multiplex PCR; in TCRdb, only in-frame clones are kept and a portion is missing. Among approximately 25,000 clones listed, around 79% were seen once. J is TRBJ1-4 and V is TRBV24-1; D gene uncertain. Sample: peripheral blood. The receptor's source is a man aged 45-65 years with COVID-19, enrolled during active disease. The CDR3 here is CATRGSTNEKLFF. CDR3 DNA: TGTGCCACGAGAGGGTCGACTAATGAAAAACTGTTTTTT.